This TCR beta chain was sequenced during a study of response to subunit inactivated influenza vaccine. The CDR3 loop spans 15 amino acids. Germline-derived CDR1 and CDR2 are MNHEY and SMNVEV (reference sequence). Trimming at V came to 3 bases and at J to 0 bases, leaving 2 bases not matched to a gene. Of note for this clonotype: Its antigen is undetermined.

Notes on the study in general: Authors suggested seasonal influenza vaccinations each recruit few new T cells.

TCRdb reprocessed the RT-PCR reads via MiXCR and lists one record per CDR3 protein. Among 400,000 to 550,000 distinct CDR3 sequences listed, about 25% were seen once. The chain couples TRBV27 to TRBJ2-1; 7 nucleotides line up with TRBD2. This clonotype was sampled from a man aged 45-65 years who received an inactivated influenza vaccine. The sample here was CD4+ T cells sorted from PBMCs, taken 5 to 6 days after vaccination. This CDR3 reads CASSLQRGSYNEQFF. For the CDR3, the DNA is TGTGCCAGCAGTTTGCAGCGGGGCTCCTACAATGAGCAGTTCTTC.